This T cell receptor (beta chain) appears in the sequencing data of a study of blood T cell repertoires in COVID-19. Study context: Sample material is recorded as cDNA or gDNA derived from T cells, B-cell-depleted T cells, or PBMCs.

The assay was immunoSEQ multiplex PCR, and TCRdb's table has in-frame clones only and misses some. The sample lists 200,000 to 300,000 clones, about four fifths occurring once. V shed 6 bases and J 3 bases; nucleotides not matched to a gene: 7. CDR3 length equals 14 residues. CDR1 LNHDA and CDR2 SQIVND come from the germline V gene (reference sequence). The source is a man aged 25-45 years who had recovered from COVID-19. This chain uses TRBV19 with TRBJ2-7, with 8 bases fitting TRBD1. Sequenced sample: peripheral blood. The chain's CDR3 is CASSSGTGFYEQYF. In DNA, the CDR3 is TGTGCCAGTAGCTCCGGGACAGGATTCTACGAGCAGTACTTC.